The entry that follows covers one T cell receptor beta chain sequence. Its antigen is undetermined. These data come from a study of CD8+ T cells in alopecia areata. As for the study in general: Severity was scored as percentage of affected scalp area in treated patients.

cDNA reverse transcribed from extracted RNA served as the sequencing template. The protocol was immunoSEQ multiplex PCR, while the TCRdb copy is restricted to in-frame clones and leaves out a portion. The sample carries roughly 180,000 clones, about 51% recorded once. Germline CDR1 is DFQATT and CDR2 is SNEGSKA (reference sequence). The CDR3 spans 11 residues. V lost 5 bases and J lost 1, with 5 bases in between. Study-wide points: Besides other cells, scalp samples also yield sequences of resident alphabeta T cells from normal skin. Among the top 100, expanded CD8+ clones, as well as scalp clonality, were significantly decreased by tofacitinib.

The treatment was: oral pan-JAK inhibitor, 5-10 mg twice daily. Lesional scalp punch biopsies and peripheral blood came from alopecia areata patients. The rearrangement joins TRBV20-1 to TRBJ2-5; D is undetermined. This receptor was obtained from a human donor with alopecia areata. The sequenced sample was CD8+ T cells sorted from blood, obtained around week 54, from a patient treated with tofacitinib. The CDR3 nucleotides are TGCAGTGCTCGATTCCAAGAGACCCAGTACTTC. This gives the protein CSARFQETQYF.